Listed below are T cell receptor beta chains from one sample, sequenced in a study of T cell repertoires and HLA-DP antigens. Antigens for these TCRs are unknown. Repertoires were generated with immunoSEQ multiplex PCR, while TCRdb's copy carries only in-frame clones and drops some. The sample has over 100,000 clones; 80% to 95% are singletons. Sequencing used CD4+ T cells from PBMCs. These receptors were taken from a woman aged 18-35 years in good health and CMV-seronegative. Both conserved end residues are part of each CDR3. Fields, in order: J gene, D gene, V gene, CDR3 DNA, CDR3 protein. The D gene is left open where the match is weak.

TRBJ2-5,TRBD2,TRBV5-4,TGTGCCAGCAGCTTGGTGGCGGGGGGGTACCAAGAGACCCAGTACTTC,CASSLVAGGYQETQYF
TRBJ1-5,NA,TRBV28,TGTGCCAGCAGTGGCAATCAGCCCCAGCATTTT,CASSGNQPQHF
TRBJ1-4,TRBD1,TRBV4-1,TGCGCCAGCAGCAACCCGGGACAGGTGGTGGCTAATGAAAAACTGTTTTTT,CASSNPGQVVANEKLFF
TRBJ2-6,NA,TRBV5-6,TGTGCCAGCTTCCTTGGGGGGAGTAGGTCTGGGGCCAACGTCCTGACTTTC,CASFLGGSRSGANVLTF
TRBJ1-5,NA,TRBV7-2,TGTGCCAGCAGCTTAGATGCAGGGGCCAATCAGCCCCAGCATTTT,CASSLDAGANQPQHF
TRBJ2-7,TRBD1,TRBV11-2,TGTGCCAGCAGCTTAGTCAAAGGGGGCCGAACAACCTACGAGCAGTACTTC,CASSLVKGGRTTYEQYF
TRBJ2-3,NA,TRBV7-3,TGTGCCAGCAGCTTAACAGCCATAGATACGCAGTATTTT,CASSLTAIDTQYF
TRBJ1-1,NA,TRBV6-1,TGTGCCACCCAATTGCGCCTGAACACTGAAGCTTTCTTT,CATQLRLNTEAFF
TRBJ2-5,TRBD1,TRBV5-8,TGTGCCAGCAGCACCGGGGACAGGGGGCGAGAGACCCAGTACTTC,CASSTGDRGRETQYF
TRBJ1-1,NA,TRBV5-1,TGCGCCAGCAGCTTGAGTGCTGATAACACTGAAGCTTTCTTT,CASSLSADNTEAFF